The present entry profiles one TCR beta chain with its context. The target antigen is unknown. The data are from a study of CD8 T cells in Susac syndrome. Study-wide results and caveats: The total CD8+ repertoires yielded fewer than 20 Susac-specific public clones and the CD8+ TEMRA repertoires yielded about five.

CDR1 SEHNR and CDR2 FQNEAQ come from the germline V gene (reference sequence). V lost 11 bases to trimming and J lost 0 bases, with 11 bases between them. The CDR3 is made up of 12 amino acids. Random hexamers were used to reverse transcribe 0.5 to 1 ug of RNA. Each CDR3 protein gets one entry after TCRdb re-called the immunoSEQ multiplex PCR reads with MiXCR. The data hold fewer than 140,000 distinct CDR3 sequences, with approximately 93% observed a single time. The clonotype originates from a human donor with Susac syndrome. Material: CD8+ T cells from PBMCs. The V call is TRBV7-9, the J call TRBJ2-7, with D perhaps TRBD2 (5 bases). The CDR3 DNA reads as TGTGCCTGGGAAGGGAGCTCCTACGAGCAGTACTTC. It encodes CAWEGSSYEQYF.